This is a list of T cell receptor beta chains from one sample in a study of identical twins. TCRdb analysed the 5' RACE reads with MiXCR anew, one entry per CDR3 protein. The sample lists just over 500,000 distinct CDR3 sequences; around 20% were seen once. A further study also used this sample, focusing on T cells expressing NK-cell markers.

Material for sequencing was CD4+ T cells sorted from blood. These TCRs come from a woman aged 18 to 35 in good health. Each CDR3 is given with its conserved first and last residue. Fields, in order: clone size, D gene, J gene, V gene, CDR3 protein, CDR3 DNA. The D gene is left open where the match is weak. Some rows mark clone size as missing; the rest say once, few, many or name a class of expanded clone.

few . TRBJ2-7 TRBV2 CASSEVQGGSEQYF TGTGCCAGCAGTGAAGTCCAGGGTGGGAGCGAGCAGTACTTC
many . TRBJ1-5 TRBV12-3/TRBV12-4 CASTRGGNQPQHF TGTGCCAGCACCAGGGGAGGCAATCAGCCCCAGCATTTT
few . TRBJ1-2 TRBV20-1 CSATTGRDGYTF TGCAGTGCTACCACAGGGAGGGATGGCTACACCTTC
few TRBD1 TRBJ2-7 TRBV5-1 CASSWGRGLRSYEQYF TGCGCCAGCAGCTGGGGTAGGGGGCTGAGGTCCTACGAGCAGTACTTC
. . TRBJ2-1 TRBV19 CASSNPHGRYNEQFF TGTGCCAGTAGTAACCCTCACGGACGCTACAATGAGCAGTTCTTC
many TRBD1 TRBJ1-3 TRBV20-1 CSARGTVDGNTIYF TGCAGTGCTAGGGGGACAGTCGATGGAAACACCATATATTTT
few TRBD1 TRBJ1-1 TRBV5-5 CASRLTGFTEAFF TGTGCCAGCAGGTTGACAGGGTTCACTGAAGCTTTCTTT
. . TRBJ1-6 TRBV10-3 CAISESNGGTHSPLHF TGTGCCATCAGTGAGTCGAATGGCGGAACTCATTCACCCCTCCACTTT
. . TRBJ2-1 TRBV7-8 CASSLESGSYNEQFF TGTGCCAGCAGCTTGGAAAGCGGCTCCTACAATGAGCAGTTCTTC
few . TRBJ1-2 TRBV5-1 CASSLVGGLRSNYGYTF TGCGCCAGCAGCTTGGTGGGGGGACTGCGTTCAAACTATGGCTACACCTTC